A single sample gave rise to the 4 T cell receptor beta chains below, sequenced in a study of CD8 T cells in Susac syndrome. After extraction with the RNeasy kit, roughly 0.5 to 1 ug of the RNA was reverse transcribed using random hexamers. TCRdb used MiXCR to reprocess the immunoSEQ multiplex PCR reads, holding one entry per CDR3 protein. The table records approximately 200,000 distinct CDR3 sequences, about 95% of them present only once. Sequenced sample: CD4+ T cells from PBMCs. These receptors all come from a human donor with multiple sclerosis.

V usage is TRBV11-2 and J usage is TRBJ2-3; no reliable D call. Per germline, CDR1 SGHAT and CDR2 FQNNGV. The CDR3 runs 14 residues. V was trimmed by 3 bases and J by 5 bases, leaving 12 bases between them. The CDR3 sequence is CASSFPFLRDTQYF. CDR3 nucleotide sequence: TGTGCCAGCAGCTTCCCCTTTCTACGAGATACGCAGTATTTT.

This clonotype was counted a single time. J is TRBJ1-2 and V is TRBV5-1; D possibly corresponds to TRBD1 (6 bases). Germline CDR1 SGHRS, CDR2 YFSETQ. V gave up 5 bases and J gave up 1 base, with 12 bases separating them. The length of the CDR3 is 14 residues. The CDR3 sequence is CASRARQDNYGYTF. The CDR3 DNA reads as TGCGCCAGCAGGGCCCGACAGGATAACTATGGCTACACCTTC.

The chain recombines TRBV12-3 or TRBV12-4 with TRBJ2-5, with D perhaps given as TRBD1 or TRBD2 (5 bases each). The V end was cut by 4 bases, the J end by 4 bases, with 25 bases between. The CDR3 length is 18 residues. CDR3 in amino acids: CASSSRTIWRFFGETQYF. The CDR3, as DNA: TGTGCCAGCAGTTCTCGGACAATTTGGAGGTTCTTTGGAGAGACCCAGTACTTC.

This sequence joins TRBV24-1 and TRBJ1-5; tentatively, D is TRBD1 (5 bases). V lost 4 bases and J lost 6, with 15 bases in between. This CDR3 has 15 amino acids. Germline V lookup: CDR1 KGHDR, CDR2 SFDVKD. The CDR3 nucleotides are TGTGCCACCAGTGACCCGAAAGAGGGGTTTCAGCCCCAGCATTTT. It specifies CATSDPKEGFQPQHF.